Listed below are T cell receptor beta chains from one sample, sequenced in a study of somatic mutations in cytotoxic T cells in rheumatoid arthritis. Measured with immunoSEQ multiplex PCR; TCRdb has only the in-frame clones, and not every one. Of 15,000 to 20,000 clones listed, about 73% are singletons. Sequencing used CD8+ T cells sorted from blood. Every receptor here comes from a woman in her sixties or seventies in good health. Both conserved end residues are part of each CDR3. Fields, in order: J gene, V gene, CDR3 length, CDR3 protein.

J: TRBJ2-3
V: TRBV9
length: 19
CDR3: CASSVALGASGGATDTQYF

J: TRBJ1-1
V: TRBV14
length: 16
CDR3: CASSQLEGAGNTEAFF

J: TRBJ1-5
V: TRBV11-2
length: 15
CDR3: CASSLGPGDNQPQHF

J: TRBJ2-7
V: TRBV9
length: 15
CDR3: CASSVTGVRSDEQYF

J: TRBJ2-1
V: TRBV7-9
length: 18
CDR3: CASSLLPAGSPFYNEQFF

J: TRBJ1-5
V: TRBV27
length: 13
CDR3: CASSLSTNQPQHF

J: TRBJ1-1
V: TRBV5-1
length: 15
CDR3: CASSFRQVANTEAFF

J: TRBJ2-7
V: TRBV10-1
length: 15
CDR3: CASSDGTSGVYEQYF

J: TRBJ2-1
V: TRBV6-4
length: 14
CDR3: CASSDGLSYNEQFF

J: TRBJ2-7
V: TRBV25-1
length: 13
CDR3: CASSPAVEFEQYF

J: TRBJ2-1
V: TRBV5-5
length: 16
CDR3: CASSLGESGSYNEQFF

J: TRBJ1-2
V: TRBV7-8
length: 17
CDR3: CASSLGGRQSANYGYTF

J: TRBJ2-1
V: TRBV7-6
length: 14
CDR3: CASSLRDNNNEQFF

J: TRBJ1-6
V: TRBV9
length: 16
CDR3: CASSSWGTVYNSPLHF

J: TRBJ1-1
V: TRBV5-7
length: 19
CDR3: CASSLIKTGGWRLAPEAFF

J: TRBJ2-3
V: TRBV6-6
length: 14
CDR3: CASTEGGSTDTQYF

J: TRBJ2-2
V: TRBV6-1
length: 14
CDR3: CASVGSSDTGELFF

J: TRBJ1-2
V: TRBV9
length: 15
CDR3: CASSAFEGEDYGYTF

J: TRBJ1-1
V: TRBV2
length: 10
CDR3: CASYRGQAFF

J: TRBJ1-2
V: TRBV11-2
length: 14
CDR3: CASSIMPGGLGYTF

J: TRBJ2-1
V: TRBV9
length: 17
CDR3: CASSVAADGRSYNEQFF

J: TRBJ1-1
V: TRBV4-1
length: 14
CDR3: CASSQDRGSYEAFF

J: TRBJ2-1
V: TRBV5-4
length: 12
CDR3: CASSLEHNEQFF

J: TRBJ1-5
V: TRBV6-1
length: 15
CDR3: CASSESAGSNQPQHF

J: TRBJ2-7
V: TRBV27
length: 13
CDR3: CASIKTGSYEQYF

J: TRBJ2-3
V: TRBV11-1
length: 14
CDR3: CASSLEVDTDTQYF

J: TRBJ1-5
V: TRBV4-1
length: 14
CDR3: CASSHQGSNQPQHF

J: TRBJ1-3
V: TRBV6-5
length: 16
CDR3: CASSYSAGRPGNTIYF

J: TRBJ2-7
V: TRBV6-1
length: 15
CDR3: CASSEASGSSYEQYF

J: TRBJ2-6
V: TRBV7-9
length: 12
CDR3: CASSRAANVLTF

J: TRBJ1-1
V: TRBV7-9
length: 12
CDR3: CASSLERDEAFF

J: TRBJ1-1
V: TRBV4-2
length: 14
CDR3: CASSQVRGSTEAFF

J: TRBJ2-3
V: TRBV27
length: 14
CDR3: CASSLLALTDTQYF

J: TRBJ2-2
V: TRBV14
length: 17
CDR3: CASSLGRLAGSTGELFF

J: TRBJ1-2
V: TRBV13
length: 13
CDR3: CASSTGTNYGYTF

J: TRBJ1-4
V: TRBV29-1
length: 15
CDR3: CSVDKTGEGSEKLFF

J: TRBJ1-4
V: TRBV5-5
length: 17
CDR3: CASSLENRVTANEKLFF

J: TRBJ2-1
V: TRBV7-6
length: 18
CDR3: CASSLGFAGVDRANEQFF

J: TRBJ1-2
V: TRBV6-5
length: 16
CDR3: CASSYSYLAANYGYTF

J: TRBJ1-4
V: TRBV9
length: 15
CDR3: CASSLAGGSNEKLFF

J: TRBJ2-1
V: TRBV10-3
length: 16
CDR3: CAISESVASGYNEQFF

J: TRBJ1-2
V: TRBV2
length: 15
CDR3: CASSGGVAGGYGYTF

J: TRBJ2-7
V: TRBV5-5
length: 14
CDR3: CASSRWTNTYEQYF

J: TRBJ2-7
V: TRBV7-9
length: 13
CDR3: CASSPIRSYEQYF

J: TRBJ2-7
V: TRBV27
length: 16
CDR3: CASSLTGPPYHYEQYF

J: TRBJ2-7
V: TRBV6-4
length: 14
CDR3: CASSPDLGAYEQYF